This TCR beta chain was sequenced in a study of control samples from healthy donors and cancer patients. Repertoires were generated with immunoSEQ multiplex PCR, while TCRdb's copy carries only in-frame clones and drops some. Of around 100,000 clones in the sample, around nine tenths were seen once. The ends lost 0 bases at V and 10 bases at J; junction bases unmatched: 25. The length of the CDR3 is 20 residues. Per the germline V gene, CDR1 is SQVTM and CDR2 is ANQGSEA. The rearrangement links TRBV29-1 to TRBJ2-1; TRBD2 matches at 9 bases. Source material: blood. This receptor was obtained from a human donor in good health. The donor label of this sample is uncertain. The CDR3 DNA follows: TGCAGCGTTGAAGACACCCGCTTGACAGCTAGCGGGGTTCCCCCCCTCGAGCAGTTCTTC. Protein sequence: CSVEDTRLTASGVPPLEQFF.